This note documents a single T cell receptor beta chain sequence. The antigen remains undetermined. A single base separates this from a much larger clone, so it may be a read error. These data originate in a study of blood T cells in healthy people across ages. The study's findings and limits: Because donor CMV status was unknown, expanded clonotype changes were possibly confounded.

The germline CDR1 and CDR2 sequences are ENHRY and SYGVKD. The CDR3 length is 14 residues. A second PCR of 7 to 11 cycles used a sample-barcoded 5' primer and a J-beta primer mix. A 12-random-nucleotide template-switch adaptor tagged each cDNA molecule. Each CDR3 protein gets one entry after TCRdb re-called the 5' RACE reads with MiXCR. Of hundreds of thousands of distinct CDR3 sequences listed, 25% to 30% are singletons. Samples had at least 6.5 million PBMCs isolated from them. The source material was blood. The receptor was derived from an elderly woman in good health. The chain links TRBV10-3 to TRBJ2-1; D gene unclear. TRBJ2-7 explains the end of the DNA better; the J call may be wrong. Written as DNA, the CDR3 is TGTGCCACCCAGTCCCCGAGCTCCTACAATGAGCAGTACTTC. This translates into CATQSPSSYNEQYF.